This T cell receptor (beta chain) comes out of a study of post-analysis software for immune sequencing data. Study-wide results and limits: Same-batch preparations were strongly co-clustered by F measure. Controls had significantly higher normalized Chao1 diversity than multiple sclerosis patients. The study found TRBV5-6, TRBV5-1 and TRBV20-1 among five TRBV segments more frequent in patients than controls.

This clonotype occurred a few times. Its target is not known. Tagging with unique molecular identifiers was a feature of the TCR beta cDNA libraries. Researchers reported roughly 0.5 million cDNA molecules coming from roughly 1 to 10 million T cells. TCRdb analysed the PCR reads with MiXCR anew, one entry per CDR3 protein. The sample yields roughly 730,000 distinct CDR3 sequences, 25% to 30% seen once. The CDR3 runs 16 residues. CDR1 and CDR2 (germline): LGHNA, YSLEER. V lost 0 bases, J lost 5 bases, and 15 bases lay in between. The sequenced sample consisted of blood. The J gene is TRBJ2-3, the V gene TRBV4-3; maybe TRBD2 (5 bases). This sequence originates from a girl aged 10 to 17 with multiple sclerosis. The CDR3 here is CASSQDWGEGQDTQYF. The CDR3 nucleotides read TGCGCCAGCAGCCAAGATTGGGGAGAGGGCCAAGATACGCAGTATTTT.